The 15 T cell receptor beta chains listed next were all sequenced from one sample in a study of T cells in tumors after PD-1 blockade. Profiled with immunoSEQ multiplex PCR; TCRdb holds only in-frame clones, not every one. The sample contains 60,000 to 70,000 clones, 74% of which appear only once. Here the sequenced sample was PBMCs, taken after anti-PD-1 treatment. Every receptor here comes from a human donor with basal cell carcinoma.

This clone is categorized as medium-sized (0.01 to 0.1%). The chain uses TRBV6-5 and TRBJ2-1; tentative D call: TRBD2 (5 bases). V was clipped by 2 bases and J by 9 bases, with 11 bases between them. The germline V gene encodes CDR1 MNHEY and CDR2 SVGAGI. This CDR3 contains 13 residues. This CDR3 reads CASSYGPSFEQFF. The CDR3 DNA is TGTGCCAGCAGTTACGGACCTAGCTTTGAGCAGTTCTTC.

The chain joins TRBV28 to TRBJ2-3, with 10 bases lining up with TRBD1. Trimming cost V 8 bases and J 1 base; bases outside gene matches: 9. The CDR3 is made up of 16 amino acids. Germline CDR1 and CDR2: MDHEN and SYDVKM. The CDR3 here is CASLPPTGGGTDTQYF. The CDR3 nucleotides are TGTGCCAGCCTTCCCCCGACAGGGGGCGGCACAGATACGCAGTATTTT. The complete variable domain, with remaining parts taken from reference TRBV28 and TRBJ2-3, reads DVKVTQSSRYLVKRTGEKVFLECVQDMDHENMFWYRQDPGLGLRLIYFSYDVKMKEKGDIPEGYSVSREKKERFSLILESASTNQTSMYLCASLPPTGGGTDTQYFGPGTRLTVL.

The V call is TRBV4-2, the J call TRBJ2-7; D ambiguous. CDR3 length equals 14 residues. The germline V gene encodes CDR1 LGHNA and CDR2 YNFKEQ. Trimming removed 0 bases from V and 2 bases from J, with 8 bases in between. The CDR3 loop reads CASSQEEYPYEQYF. CDR3 DNA: TGTGCCAGCAGCCAAGAGGAATACCCCTACGAGCAGTACTTC.

The V gene is TRBV7-2, the J gene TRBJ2-5; 11 bases are a match to TRBD1. V shed 5 bases and J 7 bases; nucleotides not matched to a gene: 9. The CDR3 spans 15 residues. Germline CDR1 is SGHTA and CDR2 is FQGNSA. CDR3 coding DNA: TGTGCCAGCAGCCTGAGAGGACAGGGGGCTGGGACCCAGTACTTC. The encoded protein is CASSLRGQGAGTQYF.

The chain joins TRBV4-1 to TRBJ2-7, with D unclear. V was clipped by 1 base and J by 6 bases, with 13 bases between them. Germline V gives CDR1 MGHRA, CDR2 YSYEKL. The CDR3 runs 14 residues. CDR3 DNA sequence: TGCGCCAGCAGCCAAGTATCGGGTGGCGGCGAGCAGTACTTC. As protein: CASSQVSGGGEQYF.

V is TRBV11-3 and J is TRBJ2-2; 8 bases match TRBD1. The CDR3 consists of 15 residues. Germline V gene lookup returns CDR1 SGHNT and CDR2 YENEEA. Trimming took 3 bases from V and 3 from J; bases not matched to a gene: 3. CDR3 amino acids: CASSFGTGDTGELFF. Written as DNA, the CDR3 is TGTGCCAGCAGCTTCGGGACAGGCGACACCGGGGAGCTGTTTTTT.

This sequence joins TRBV7-9 and TRBJ2-7; possible D gene TRBD1, 6 bases. Trimming cost V 3 bases and J 6 bases, with 12 bases left between them. Germline lookup yields CDR1 SEHNR and CDR2 FQNEAQ (reference sequence). The CDR3 is 13 residues long. The CDR3 coding sequence is TGTGCCAGCAGCTTGCAGGGGCCTGTCGAGCAGTACTTC. This gives the protein CASSLQGPVEQYF. The full variable domain, in which reference TRBV7-9 and TRBJ2-7 provide the parts outside the CDR3, is DTGVSQNPRHKITKRGQNVTFRCDPISEHNRLYWYRQTLGQGPEFLTYFQNEAQLEKSRLLSDRFSAERPKGSFSTLEIQRTEQGDSAMYLCASSLQGPVEQYFGPGTRLTVT.

The chain combines TRBV7-2 with TRBJ2-7; weak D call: TRBD1 (6 bases). Germline V lookup: CDR1 SGHTA, CDR2 FQGNSA. Trimming left V 1 base short and J 5 bases short, with 12 bases between. The CDR3 length is 14 residues. The CDR3 region has the DNA TGTGCCAGCAGCTTAGATGGGACACTGGACGAGCAGTACTTC. Encoded protein: CASSLDGTLDEQYF.

In DNA form, the CDR3 reads TGTGCCAGCAGCCGGGACAGGGAGGGGCAGCCCCAGCATTTT. This encodes CASSRDREGQPQHF. J is TRBJ1-5 and V is TRBV27, with TRBD1 identical over 9 bases. V was pared by 6 bases and J by 7 bases, with 7 bases of the junction left unmatched. The germline V gene encodes CDR1 MNHEY and CDR2 SMNVEV (reference sequence). This CDR3 is built from 14 residues.

The rearrangement uses TRBV5-1 and TRBJ2-2, with no clear D. V was trimmed by 0 bases and J by 1 base, leaving 7 bases between them. The CDR3 extends over 15 amino acids. Per the germline V gene, CDR1 is SGHRS and CDR2 is YFSETQ. CDR3 DNA: TGCGCCAGCAGCTTGGAGGGCTGGAACACCGGGGAGCTGTTTTTT. Its translation: CASSLEGWNTGELFF.

V usage is TRBV6-5 and J usage is TRBJ1-1; 7 bases fit TRBD1. CDR3 size: 14 residues. Germline CDR1 is MNHEY and CDR2 is SVGAGI. V lost 10 bases, J lost 4 bases, and 12 bases stayed unmatched. The CDR3 here is CATAPRQGVTEAFF. CDR3 coding DNA: TGTGCCACTGCCCCCCGGCAGGGGGTCACTGAAGCTTTCTTT.

The genes are TRBV6-5 and TRBJ2-2; D gene unclear. In germline, CDR1 is MNHEY, CDR2 SVGAGI. CDR3 length: 11 amino acids. V was trimmed by 7 bases and J by 5 bases, leaving 5 bases between them. In nucleotides, the CDR3 is TGTGCCAGCAAGGGTACCGGGGAGCTGTTTTTT. Encoded protein: CASKGTGELFF.

The chain uses TRBV24-1 and TRBJ1-1; D is ambiguous. There are 13 residues in the CDR3. Looked up from germline, CDR1 is KGHDR and CDR2 is SFDVKD. V lost 1 base, J lost 0 bases, and 2 bases lay in between. In DNA, the CDR3 is TGTGCCACCAGTGATTTCATGAACACTGAAGCTTTCTTT. Its translation: CATSDFMNTEAFF.

The chain is built from TRBV6-2 or TRBV6-3 and TRBJ1-6, with D possibly TRBD1 on 6 matching bases. The CDR3 is 14 residues long. Germline CDR1 MNHEY, CDR2 SVGEGT. Trimming took 2 bases from V and 9 from J, leaving 11 bases between them. The CDR3 coding sequence is TGTGCCAGCAGTTACACAGGGAGGAGTTCACCCCTCCACTTT. Its protein product is CASSYTGRSSPLHF.

The CDR3 region is CASSYRGLAYGYTF. The CDR3 DNA reads as TGTGCCAGCAGTTATAGGGGGCTCGCCTATGGCTACACCTTC. This chain joins TRBV6-5 and TRBJ1-2; 7 nucleotides agree with TRBD1. CDR1 MNHEY and CDR2 SVGAGI come from the germline V gene. CDR3 length equals 14 residues. V was pared by 3 bases and J by 4 bases, with 5 bases of the junction left unmatched.